A single sample is the source of the 29 T cell receptor beta chains below, sequenced in a study of blood T cells in healthy people across ages. Primed by a sample-barcoded 5' primer and a J-beta primer mix, a second PCR proceeded for about 6 to 12 cycles. One entry per CDR3 protein results from TCRdb running MiXCR on the 5' RACE reads. The repertoire has about 730,000 distinct CDR3 sequences, 43% of them found once; the top ten carry roughly 19%. The sample comprised blood. These receptors all stem from a woman aged 55 to 70 in good health.

This clonotype occurred a few times. J is TRBJ1-1 and V is TRBV4-1; the D gene is possibly TRBD1 (6 bases). The CDR3 sequence is 14 residues long. Germline-derived CDR1 and CDR2 are MGHRA and YSYEKL. Trimming left V 0 bases short and J 10 bases short, with 15 bases between. CDR3 residues: CASSQDSNRVPAFF. In nucleotides, the CDR3 is TGCGCCAGCAGCCAAGATTCGAACAGGGTTCCAGCTTTCTTT.

The rearrangement uses TRBV6-5 and TRBJ1-4, with D perhaps matching TRBD1 (5 bases). The CDR3 is made up of 12 amino acids. With 6 bases removed from V and 7 bases from J, the gap between germline ends came to 9 bases. Germline values: CDR1 MNHEY, CDR2 SVGAGI. The CDR3 loop reads CASRGTGEKLFF. In DNA, the CDR3 is TGTGCCAGCAGGGGGACCGGTGAAAAACTGTTTTTT.

J is TRBJ1-2 and V is TRBV20-1; maybe TRBD1 (6 bases). This CDR3 spans 14 amino acids. Germline-derived CDR1 and CDR2 are DFQATT and SNEGSKA (reference sequence). Trimming shortened V by 6 bases and J by 4 bases, and 18 bases separated the two germline ends. The CDR3 sequence is CSAQTTGYSYGYTF. The DNA of the CDR3 is TGCAGTGCCCAGACCACAGGGTATTCCTATGGCTACACCTTC.

This clonotype was seen ten or more times. The chain combines TRBV7-2 with TRBJ2-7; TRBD2 might be the D (6 bases). The ends were cut back, 0 bases at V and 7 bases at J, with 16 bases in the middle. In germline, CDR1 is SGHTA, CDR2 FQGNSA. The CDR3 is made up of 15 amino acids. The CDR3 is CASSLALAPQAEQYF. CDR3 DNA sequence: TGTGCCAGCAGCTTAGCGCTAGCGCCCCAAGCAGAGCAGTACTTC.

This clonotype was counted ten times or more. This chain joins TRBV7-2 and TRBJ2-1; 9 bases line up with TRBD2. CDR1 and CDR2 (germline): SGHTA, FQGNSA. The CDR3 runs to 15 residues. V shed 0 bases and J 8 bases; nucleotides not matched to a gene: 5. CDR3 in DNA: TGTGCCAGCAGCTTAGCTGCTAGCGGGGAATATGAGCAGTTCTTC. Protein sequence: CASSLAASGEYEQFF.

The chain combines TRBV7-2 with TRBJ2-1; D possibly corresponds to TRBD2 (6 bases). CDR1 is SGHTA and CDR2 is FQGNSA in the germline V gene. Trimming pared 5 bases from V and 7 bases from J, leaving 12 bases between. The CDR3 consists of 13 residues. This CDR3 is CASSGKGGNEQFF. Written as DNA, the CDR3 is TGTGCCAGCAGCGGTAAAGGAGGGAATGAGCAGTTCTTC. The full variable domain, completed using reference TRBV7-2 and TRBJ2-1, is GAGVSQSPSNKVTEKGKDVELRCDPISGHTALYWYRQSLGQGLEFLIYFQGNSAPDKSGLPSDRFSAERTGGSVSTLTIQRTQQEDSAVYLCASSGKGGNEQFFGPGTRLTVL.

V is TRBV12-3 or TRBV12-4 and J is TRBJ1-4; D possibly corresponds to TRBD1 (6 bases). The ends were cut back, 8 bases at V and 7 bases at J, with 14 bases in the middle. The CDR3 has 13 residues. CDR3 amino acids: CASCGQTIEKLFF. The CDR3 nucleotides are TGTGCCAGCTGTGGACAGACCATTGAAAAACTGTTTTTT.

V and J are TRBV20-1 and TRBJ2-1; D not resolved. CDR1 is DFQATT, CDR2 SNEGSKA, per germline (reference sequence). The V end lost 1 base, the J end lost 6 bases, and 19 bases lay between the germline ends. The CDR3 covers 16 residues. CDR3 in amino acids: CSARGPMTGKSNEQFF. For the CDR3, the DNA is TGCAGTGCTAGAGGCCCTATGACCGGAAAGTCCAATGAGCAGTTCTTC.

This clonotype was seen a few times. This chain joins TRBV10-3 and TRBJ2-2; no reliable D call. The V end lost 2 bases, the J end lost 4 bases, and 11 bases lay between the germline ends. There are 15 residues in the CDR3. Per the germline V gene, CDR1 is ENHRY and CDR2 is SYGVKD. The CDR3 here is CAISEKSELTGELFF. Here the CDR3 DNA reads TGTGCCATCAGTGAGAAGTCAGAACTCACCGGGGAGCTGTTTTTT.

This clonotype has at least ten counts. This rearrangement joins TRBV12-3 or TRBV12-4 to TRBJ1-2; D ambiguous. The V and J ends lost 6 bases and 7 bases respectively, with 18 bases between them. The CDR3 contains 14 residues. The CDR3 DNA reads TGTGCCAGCAGCCTAGAGAGCGCACGCGCTGGCTACACCTTC. Its protein product is CASSLESARAGYTF.

This clonotype was counted between two and nine times. The V and J genes are TRBV3-1 and TRBJ2-3, with 9 bases lining up with TRBD1. CDR1 is LGHDT and CDR2 is YNNKEL in the germline V gene (reference sequence). Trimming removed 3 bases from V and 4 bases from J; junction bases left unmatched: 11. The CDR3 totals 17 residues. CDR3 amino acids: CASSHPTRTGVPDTQYF. The CDR3 coding sequence is TGTGCCAGCAGCCACCCTACCAGGACAGGGGTACCAGATACGCAGTATTTT.

The V call is TRBV4-2, the J call TRBJ1-2; TRBD1 might be the D (5 bases). The ends were cut back, 1 base at V and 2 bases at J, with 11 bases in the middle. Germline CDR1 LGHNA, CDR2 YNFKEQ. The length of the CDR3 is 15 residues. This CDR3 is CASSQVDSQNYGYTF. CDR3 sequence (DNA): TGTGCCAGCAGCCAAGTTGACAGCCAGAACTATGGCTACACCTTC.

This clonotype was observed a handful of times. The chain links TRBV7-9 to TRBJ2-6; a weak D match, TRBD2 (5 bases). Germline-derived CDR1 and CDR2 are SEHNR and FQNEAQ (reference sequence). V lost 5 bases and J lost 0, with 11 bases in between. The CDR3 loop spans 16 amino acids. The CDR3 nucleotides read TGTGCCAGCAGCCCCCGGGAAAGCTCTGGGGCCAACGTCCTGACTTTC. It yields the protein CASSPRESSGANVLTF.

This clonotype was seen a handful of times. The chain carries TRBV2 and TRBJ1-1; D is perhaps TRBD1 (6 bases). This CDR3 has 18 residues. CDR1 is SNHLY and CDR2 is FYNNEI in the germline V gene. V gave up 6 bases and J gave up 0 bases, with 23 bases separating them. CDR3 loop: CASSPLPPLRDMNTEAFF. The CDR3 DNA follows: TGTGCCAGCAGCCCTCTCCCCCCACTTAGGGACATGAACACTGAAGCTTTCTTT.

This clonotype was detected only once. The V and J genes are TRBV20-1 and TRBJ2-6, with 9 nucleotides matching TRBD1. There are 18 residues in the CDR3. Trimming took 1 base from V and 2 from J; bases not matched to a gene: 9. Germline CDR1 reads DFQATT; CDR2 reads SNEGSKA (reference sequence). As DNA, the CDR3 is TGCAGTGCTAGAGCGATGGCACAGGGGGCAGCTGGGGCCAACGTCCTGACTTTC. It yields the protein CSARAMAQGAAGANVLTF.

The V gene is TRBV7-2, the J gene TRBJ1-1; D is unclear. V dropped 5 bases and J dropped 5 bases, with 12 bases sitting between them. Germline values: CDR1 SGHTA, CDR2 FQGNSA. There are 13 residues in the CDR3. CDR3 residues: CASSPGPLTEAFF. CDR3 nucleotide sequence: TGTGCCAGCAGCCCCGGGCCCCTGACTGAAGCTTTCTTT.

The J gene is TRBJ2-1, the V gene TRBV6-2 or TRBV6-3; 10 bases align to TRBD2. The CDR3 sequence is 16 residues long. Looked up from germline, CDR1 is MNHEY and CDR2 is SVGEGT. Unmatched junction bases numbered 9, after V lost 2 bases and J lost 8 bases. CDR3 bases: TGTGCCAGCAGTTACAACCCTAGCGGGAGTAGTGATGAGCAGTTCTTC. Residues: CASSYNPSGSSDEQFF.

The V call is TRBV20-1, the J call TRBJ1-2, with D hard to call. There are 16 residues in the CDR3. V lost 5 bases, J lost 0 bases, and 19 bases lay in between. Looked up from germline, CDR1 is DFQATT and CDR2 is SNEGSKA (reference sequence). This CDR3 is CSASYPPTDSNYGYTF. The CDR3, as DNA: TGCAGTGCTTCCTACCCCCCTACAGATTCTAACTATGGCTACACCTTC.

This clonotype was detected once. CDR3 nucleotide sequence: TGTGCCAGCAGCAATTTGATCAGGGGGGTCTACAATGAGCAGTACTTC. This sequence encodes CASSNLIRGVYNEQYF. The chain has TRBV21-1 and TRBJ2-5; the table's D gene call, TRBD1, was not cross checked with the DNA. TRBV21-1 is shown as a pseudogene. CDR3 length equals 16 residues.

This chain links TRBV9 with TRBJ2-3; TRBD1 or TRBD2 may be the D gene (5 bases each). V lost 4 bases and J lost 0, with 18 bases in between. This CDR3 contains 17 residues. Per the germline V gene, CDR1 is SGDLS and CDR2 is YYNGEE. CDR3 DNA sequence: TGTGCCAGCAGCCCCCTCCGGGGCCTTTCTAGCACAGATACGCAGTATTTT. Its translation: CASSPLRGLSSTDTQYF.

The chain carries TRBV9 and TRBJ1-1; a weak D match, TRBD1 (5 bases). The CDR3 runs to 18 residues. Germline V CDR1 and CDR2: SGDLS, YYNGEE. V lost 1 base and J lost 3, with 22 bases in between. CDR3 DNA sequence: TGTGCCAGCAGCGTATTCTCAAAAGGGGACGATCGGGACACTGAAGCTTTCTTT. Translated, it gives CASSVFSKGDDRDTEAFF.

This chain links TRBV6-2 or TRBV6-3 with TRBJ1-1; no clear D gene. The CDR3 totals 12 residues. Germline V gives CDR1 MNHEY, CDR2 SVGEGT. Trimming took off 9 bases at V and 1 base at J, with 9 bases between the two ends. The CDR3 region has the DNA TGTGCCAGTTACAAACGGAACACTGAAGCTTTCTTT. Translated, it gives CASYKRNTEAFF.

This clonotype has only a few counts. Here the CDR3 reads CSPSGRLDNEQFF. The DNA for the CDR3 is TGCAGCCCGAGCGGGAGGCTCGACAATGAGCAGTTCTTC. This chain connects TRBV20-1 to TRBJ2-1; 9 bases fit TRBD2. Looked up from germline, CDR1 is DFQATT and CDR2 is SNEGSKA (reference sequence). The CDR3 is 13 amino acids.

This clonotype showed up just a few times. The chain is built from TRBV20-1 and TRBJ2-1, with D perhaps assigned TRBD1 or TRBD2 (6 bases each). Germline V gene lookup returns CDR1 DFQATT and CDR2 SNEGSKA (reference sequence). V lost 6 bases to trimming and J lost 7 bases, with 19 bases between them. This CDR3 contains 14 residues. DNA of the CDR3: TGCAGTGCGAAAGGATACAGGGCGGGGAATGAGCAGTTCTTC. Protein product: CSAKGYRAGNEQFF.

V usage is TRBV7-8 and J usage is TRBJ2-7, with a weak D call TRBD2 (6 bases). Germline loops: CDR1 SGHVS, CDR2 FQNEAQ. Trimming took 3 bases from V and 0 from J, leaving 21 bases between them. CDR3 length: 18 residues. CDR3 coding DNA: TGTGCCAGCAGCTTCATCGCGGGGCGCGACCTAAGCTCCTACGAGCAGTACTTC. Encoded protein: CASSFIAGRDLSSYEQYF.

The chain is built from TRBV10-3 and TRBJ2-7, with TRBD1 matching over 7 bases. Germline CDR1 is ENHRY and CDR2 is SYGVKD. Trimming at V came to 4 bases and at J to 5 bases, leaving 2 bases not matched to a gene. The CDR3 covers 12 residues. The CDR3 loop reads CAISVDRDEQYF. CDR3 nucleotides: TGTGCCATCAGTGTTGACAGGGACGAGCAGTACTTC.

The rearrangement joins TRBV5-1 to TRBJ2-4; no reliable D call. TRBJ2-7 explains the end of the DNA better; the J call may be wrong. The CDR3 length is 14 residues. Germline CDR1 and CDR2: SGHRS and YFSETQ. CDR3 protein: CASSLEYQSYEQYF. The CDR3 nucleotides read TGCGCCAGCAGCTTGGAGTACCAGTCTTACGAGCAGTACTTC.

The rearrangement uses TRBV15 and TRBJ1-5; D possibly corresponds to TRBD1 (5 bases). Germline CDR1 and CDR2: LNHNV and YYDKDF (reference sequence). CDR3 size: 16 residues. Trimming shortened V by 1 base and J by 8 bases, and 18 bases separated the two germline ends. CDR3 protein: CATSRVLGSPGEPQHF. The CDR3 nucleotides read TGTGCCACCAGCAGAGTCTTGGGCAGTCCGGGGGAGCCCCAGCATTTT. The variable domain in full, with the rest retrieved from reference TRBV15 and TRBJ1-5, is DAMVIQNPRYQVTQFGKPVTLSCSQTLNHNVMYWYQQKSSQAPKLLFHYYDKDFNNEADTPDNFQSRRPNTSFCFLDIRSPGLGDTAMYLCATSRVLGSPGEPQHFGDGTRLSIL.

As to this clonotype: A much more abundant neighbour one base away suggests this may be a read error. This sequence joins TRBV27 and TRBJ2-1, with 7 positions matching TRBD2. CDR3 length: 15 residues. The V and J ends lost 7 bases and 6 bases, in that order; junction bases with no gene match: 12. Germline-derived CDR1 and CDR2 are MNHEY and SMNVEV (reference sequence). In nucleotides, the CDR3 is TGTGCCAGCACCTCAGCGGCTAGCGGCGGCAATGAGCAGTTCTTC. Protein: CASTSAASGGNEQFF.